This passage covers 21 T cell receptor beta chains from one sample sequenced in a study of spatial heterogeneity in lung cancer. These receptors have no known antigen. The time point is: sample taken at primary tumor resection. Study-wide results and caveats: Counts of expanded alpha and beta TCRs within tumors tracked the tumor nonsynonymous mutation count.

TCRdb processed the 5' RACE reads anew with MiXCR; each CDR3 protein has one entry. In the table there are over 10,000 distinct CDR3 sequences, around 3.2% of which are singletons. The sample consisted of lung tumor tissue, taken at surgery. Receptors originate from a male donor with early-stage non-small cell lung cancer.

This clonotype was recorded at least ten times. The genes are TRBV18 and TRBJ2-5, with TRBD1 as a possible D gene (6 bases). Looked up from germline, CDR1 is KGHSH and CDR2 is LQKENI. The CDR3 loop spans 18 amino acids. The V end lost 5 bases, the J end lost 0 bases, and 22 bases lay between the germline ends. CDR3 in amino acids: CASSIMTGPTAYQETQYF. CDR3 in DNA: TGTGCCAGCTCAATAATGACAGGACCGACCGCGTACCAAGAGACCCAGTACTTC.

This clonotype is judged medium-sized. Here the CDR3 DNA reads TGTGCCTGGAGTGTTACCGGGGGACAGAATGAAAAACTGTTTTTT. Amino acid sequence: CAWSVTGGQNEKLFF. The V call is TRBV30, the J call TRBJ1-4; 7 bases align to TRBD1. This CDR3 has 15 amino acids. Germline-derived CDR1 and CDR2 are GTSNPN and SVGIG (reference sequence). The V segment lost 0 bases and the J segment 5 bases; nucleotides outside the gene matches: 6.

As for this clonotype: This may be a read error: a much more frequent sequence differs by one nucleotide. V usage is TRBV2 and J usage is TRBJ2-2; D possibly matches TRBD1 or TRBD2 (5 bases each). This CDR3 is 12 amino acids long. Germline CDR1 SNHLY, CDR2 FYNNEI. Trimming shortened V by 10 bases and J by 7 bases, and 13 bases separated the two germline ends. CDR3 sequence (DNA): TGTGCCATGCTGGTGGGGGTCGGGGAGCTGTTTTTT. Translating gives CAMLVGVGELFF.

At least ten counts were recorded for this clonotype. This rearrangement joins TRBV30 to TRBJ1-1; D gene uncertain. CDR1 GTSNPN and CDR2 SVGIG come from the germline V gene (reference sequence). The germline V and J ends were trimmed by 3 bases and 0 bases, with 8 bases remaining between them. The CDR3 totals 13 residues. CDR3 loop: CAWRLHMNTEAFF. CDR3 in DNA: TGTGCCTGGAGATTGCACATGAACACTGAAGCTTTCTTT.

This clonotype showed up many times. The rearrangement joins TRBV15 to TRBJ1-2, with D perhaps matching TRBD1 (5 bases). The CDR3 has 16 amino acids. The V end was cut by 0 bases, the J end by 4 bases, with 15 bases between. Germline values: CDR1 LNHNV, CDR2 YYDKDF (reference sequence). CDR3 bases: TGTGCCACCAGCAGAGATAGGGGTCGGCAGATCTATGGCTACACCTTC. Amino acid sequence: CATSRDRGRQIYGYTF.

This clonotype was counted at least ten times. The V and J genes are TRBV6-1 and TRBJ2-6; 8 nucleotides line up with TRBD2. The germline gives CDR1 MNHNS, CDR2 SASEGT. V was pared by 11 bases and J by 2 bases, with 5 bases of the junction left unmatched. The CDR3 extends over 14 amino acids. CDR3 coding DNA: TGTGCCTCAATCGGGGGGGCTGGGGCCAACGTCCTGACTTTC. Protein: CASIGGAGANVLTF.

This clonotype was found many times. The CDR3 coding sequence is TGCAGTGCTAGCTTTCGACTAGCGGGGGGCACAGATACGCAGTATTTT. It yields the protein CSASFRLAGGTDTQYF. This chain connects TRBV20-1 to TRBJ2-3; 12 bases align to TRBD2. The CDR3 extends over 16 amino acids. Looked up from germline, CDR1 is DFQATT and CDR2 is SNEGSKA (reference sequence). J gave up 1 base and V 3 bases, and 5 bases lay outside the gene matches.

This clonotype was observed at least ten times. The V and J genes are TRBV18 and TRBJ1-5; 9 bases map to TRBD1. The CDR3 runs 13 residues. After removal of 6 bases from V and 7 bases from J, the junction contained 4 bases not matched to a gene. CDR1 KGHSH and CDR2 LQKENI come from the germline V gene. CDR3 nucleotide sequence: TGTGCCAGCTCCACGGGACAGGGACAGCCCCAGCATTTT. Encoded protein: CASSTGQGQPQHF.

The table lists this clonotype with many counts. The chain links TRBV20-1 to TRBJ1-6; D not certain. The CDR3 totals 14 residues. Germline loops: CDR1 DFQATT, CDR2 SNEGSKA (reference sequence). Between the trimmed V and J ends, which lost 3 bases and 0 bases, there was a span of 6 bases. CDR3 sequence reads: CSASGGSYNSPLHF. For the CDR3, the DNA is TGCAGTGCTAGCGGCGGCTCCTATAATTCACCCCTCCACTTT.

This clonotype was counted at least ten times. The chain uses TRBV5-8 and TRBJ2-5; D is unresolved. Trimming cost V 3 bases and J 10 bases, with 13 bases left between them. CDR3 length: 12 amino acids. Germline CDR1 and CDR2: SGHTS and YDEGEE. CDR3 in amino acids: CASSSTGPFQYF. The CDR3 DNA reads TGTGCCAGCAGCTCTACCGGGCCGTTCCAGTACTTC.

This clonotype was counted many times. CDR3 in amino acids: CASSYRRDRNLDNYGYTF. The CDR3 DNA reads TGTGCCAGCAGTTACCGCCGGGACAGAAACCTCGATAACTATGGCTACACCTTC. The genes are TRBV6-2 or TRBV6-3 and TRBJ1-2, with 7 positions matching TRBD1. Losses at the gene ends were 2 bases for V and 1 base for J; bases not matched to a gene: 13. Germline values: CDR1 MNHEY, CDR2 SVGEGT. The CDR3 extends over 18 amino acids.

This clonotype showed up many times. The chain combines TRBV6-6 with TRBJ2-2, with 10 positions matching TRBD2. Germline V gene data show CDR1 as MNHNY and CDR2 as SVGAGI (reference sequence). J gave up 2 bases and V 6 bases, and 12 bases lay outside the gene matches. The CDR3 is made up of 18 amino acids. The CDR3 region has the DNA TGTGCCAGCAGCACCGGGACTAGCGTATATCGTAACACCGGGGAGCTGTTTTTT. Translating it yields CASSTGTSVYRNTGELFF.

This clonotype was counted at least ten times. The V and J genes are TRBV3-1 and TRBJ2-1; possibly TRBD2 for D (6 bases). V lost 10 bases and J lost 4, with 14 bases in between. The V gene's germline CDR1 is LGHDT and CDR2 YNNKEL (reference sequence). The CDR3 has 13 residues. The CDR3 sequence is CATWREFYNEQFF. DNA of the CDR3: TGTGCCACCTGGAGGGAATTTTACAATGAGCAGTTCTTC.

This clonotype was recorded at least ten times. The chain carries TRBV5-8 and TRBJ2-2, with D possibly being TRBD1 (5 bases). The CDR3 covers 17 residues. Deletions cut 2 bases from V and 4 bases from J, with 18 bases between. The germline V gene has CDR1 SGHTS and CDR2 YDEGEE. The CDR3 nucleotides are TGTGCCAGCAGCTTTGGAAGGGGCAGGTCTTTCACCGGGGAGCTGTTTTTT. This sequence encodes CASSFGRGRSFTGELFF.

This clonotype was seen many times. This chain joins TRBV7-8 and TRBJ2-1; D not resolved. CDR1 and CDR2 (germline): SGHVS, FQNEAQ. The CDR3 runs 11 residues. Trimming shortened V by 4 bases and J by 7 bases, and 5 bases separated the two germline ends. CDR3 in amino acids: CASSWSNEQFF. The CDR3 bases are TGTGCCAGCAGCTGGTCAAATGAGCAGTTCTTC.

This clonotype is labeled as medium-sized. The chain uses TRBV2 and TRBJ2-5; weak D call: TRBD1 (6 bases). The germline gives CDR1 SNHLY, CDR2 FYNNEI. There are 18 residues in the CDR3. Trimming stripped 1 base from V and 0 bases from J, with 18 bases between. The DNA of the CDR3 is TGTGCCAGCAGTGAAGACTTCAGTTGGGGACAAGACCAAGAGACCCAGTACTTC. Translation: CASSEDFSWGQDQETQYF.

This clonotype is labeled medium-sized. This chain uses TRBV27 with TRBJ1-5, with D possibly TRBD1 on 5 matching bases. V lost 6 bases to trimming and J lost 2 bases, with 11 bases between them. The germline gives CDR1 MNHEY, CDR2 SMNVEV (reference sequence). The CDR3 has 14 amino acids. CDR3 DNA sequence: TGTGCCAGCAGCCGAACAGGACGCAATCAGCCCCAGCATTTT. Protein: CASSRTGRNQPQHF.

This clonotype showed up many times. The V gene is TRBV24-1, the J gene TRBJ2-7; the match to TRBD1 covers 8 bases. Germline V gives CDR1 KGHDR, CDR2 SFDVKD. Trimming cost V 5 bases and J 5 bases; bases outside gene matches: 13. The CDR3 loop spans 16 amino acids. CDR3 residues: CATSGERGQALHEQYF. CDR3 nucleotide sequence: TGTGCCACCAGTGGGGAAAGGGGACAGGCGTTGCACGAGCAGTACTTC.

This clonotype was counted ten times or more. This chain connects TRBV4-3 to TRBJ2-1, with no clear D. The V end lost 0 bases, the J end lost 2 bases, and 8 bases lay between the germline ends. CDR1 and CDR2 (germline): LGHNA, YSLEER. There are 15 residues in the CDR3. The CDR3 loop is CASSQDWFTYNEQFF. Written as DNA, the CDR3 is TGCGCCAGCAGCCAAGATTGGTTTACCTACAATGAGCAGTTCTTC.

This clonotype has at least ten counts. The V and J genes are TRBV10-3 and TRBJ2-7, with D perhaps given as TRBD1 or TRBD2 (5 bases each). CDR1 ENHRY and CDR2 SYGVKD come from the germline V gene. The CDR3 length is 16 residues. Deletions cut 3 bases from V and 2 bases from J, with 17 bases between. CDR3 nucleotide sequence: TGTGCCATCAGTGATGCCAGGGAGACTTACACCTACGAGCAGTACTTC. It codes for CAISDARETYTYEQYF.

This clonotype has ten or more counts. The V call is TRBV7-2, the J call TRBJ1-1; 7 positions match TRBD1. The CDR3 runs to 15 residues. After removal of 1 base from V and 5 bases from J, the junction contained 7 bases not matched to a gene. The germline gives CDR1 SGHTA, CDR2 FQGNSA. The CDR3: CASSLVQGFATEAFF. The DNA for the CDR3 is TGTGCCAGCAGCTTAGTACAGGGGTTCGCGACTGAAGCTTTCTTT.